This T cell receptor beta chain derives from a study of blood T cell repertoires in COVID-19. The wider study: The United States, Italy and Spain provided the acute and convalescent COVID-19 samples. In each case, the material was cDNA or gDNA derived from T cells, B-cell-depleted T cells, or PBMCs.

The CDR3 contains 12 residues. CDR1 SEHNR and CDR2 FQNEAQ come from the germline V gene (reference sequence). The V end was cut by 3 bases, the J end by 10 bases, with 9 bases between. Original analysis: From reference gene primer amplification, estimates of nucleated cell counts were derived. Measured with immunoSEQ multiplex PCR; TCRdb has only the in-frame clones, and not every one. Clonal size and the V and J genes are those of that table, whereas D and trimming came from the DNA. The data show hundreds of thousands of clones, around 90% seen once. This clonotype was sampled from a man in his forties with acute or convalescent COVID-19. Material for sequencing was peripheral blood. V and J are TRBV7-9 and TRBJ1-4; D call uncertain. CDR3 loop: CASSLEEGKLFF. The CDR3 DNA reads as TGTGCCAGCAGCTTGGAGGAGGGAAAACTGTTTTTT.